These 26 T cell receptor beta chains were sequenced from one sample in a study of beta chain features in type 1 diabetes. Investigators reverse transcribed all isolated RNA, so they sequenced expressed TCRB transcripts. The protocol was immunoSEQ multiplex PCR, while the TCRdb copy is restricted to in-frame clones and leaves out a portion. Among some 63,000 clones, approximately 62% were seen once, and the ten largest hold over 2%. Sequencing was performed on Tregs from blood. These receptors were obtained from a woman between 18 and 29 years old in good health.

This clone showed up just a few times. The chain uses TRBV19 and TRBJ1-2; possible D gene TRBD1, 5 bases. Trimming took 5 bases from V and 5 from J, leaving 12 bases between them. CDR1 and CDR2 (germline): LNHDA, SQIVND (reference sequence). The CDR3 spans 13 residues. The CDR3: CASSSQGWYGYTF. The CDR3 nucleotides are TGTGCCAGTAGTTCTCAGGGATGGTATGGCTACACCTTC.

The gene calls are TRBV18 and TRBJ1-2, with 8 bases aligning to TRBD1. The CDR3 consists of 15 residues. J lost 3 bases, V lost 2 bases, and 5 bases had no gene match. CDR1 KGHSH and CDR2 LQKENI come from the germline V gene. Written as DNA, the CDR3 is TGTGCCAGCTCACCAAGACAGGGGATGGACTATGGCTACACCTTC. Translating it yields CASSPRQGMDYGYTF.

The CDR3 DNA follows: TGTGCCAGCAGCCGGCGGGGGACAGGAAACACCATATATTTT. This translates into CASSRRGTGNTIYF. The J gene is TRBJ1-3, the V gene TRBV5-4; the D gene is possibly TRBD1 (6 bases). Germline assignment: CDR1 SGHNT and CDR2 YYREEE (reference sequence). This CDR3 region has 14 residues. V lost 4 bases to trimming and J lost 4 bases, with 12 bases between them.

The CDR3 reads CASSQNYGGSEKLFF. Written as DNA, the CDR3 is TGTGCCAGCAGTCAAAACTATGGCGGATCTGAAAAACTGTTTTTT. This rearrangement joins TRBV2 to TRBJ1-4, with D hard to call. Trimming took 5 bases from V and 7 from J, leaving 17 bases between them. The germline gives CDR1 SNHLY, CDR2 FYNNEI. The CDR3 contains 15 residues.

The rearrangement uses TRBV9 and TRBJ2-4; tentatively, D is TRBD2 (5 bases). The germline CDR1 and CDR2 sequences are SGDLS and YYNGEE. V was trimmed by 9 bases and J by 6 bases, leaving 19 bases between them. This CDR3 contains 14 residues. The CDR3 reads CANRAAGPLNIQYF. CDR3 sequence (DNA): TGTGCCAACAGAGCCGCGGGCCCCTTAAACATTCAGTACTTC.

V usage is TRBV14 and J usage is TRBJ2-5; D is perhaps TRBD2 (5 bases). This CDR3 has 15 residues. From germline, CDR1 is SGHDN and CDR2 FVKESK. V was trimmed by 1 base and J by 5 bases, leaving 14 bases between them. The CDR3 sequence: CASSQGDSLGETQYF. The DNA of the CDR3 is TGTGCCAGCAGCCAAGGAGACTCACTAGGCGAGACCCAGTACTTC. Supplemented by reference TRBV14 and TRBJ2-5, the full variable domain reads EAGVTQFPSHSVIEKGQTVTLRCDPISGHDNLYWYRRVMGKEIKFLLHFVKESKQDESGMPNNRFLAERTGGTYSTLKVQPAELEDSGVYFCASSQGDSLGETQYFGPGTRLLVL.

This rearrangement joins TRBV9 to TRBJ2-1; 11 positions agree with TRBD2. CDR3 length: 16 residues. CDR1 SGDLS and CDR2 YYNGEE come from the germline V gene. The ends lost 0 bases at V and 6 bases at J; junction bases unmatched: 5. The CDR3 sequence is CASSVAPGLAANEQFF. In DNA, the CDR3 is TGTGCCAGCAGCGTAGCCCCGGGACTAGCGGCCAATGAGCAGTTCTTC.

The sample holds one count of this clone. The V and J genes are TRBV12-5 and TRBJ2-3; the D is unclear. CDR3 length equals 15 residues. The germline V and J ends were trimmed by 5 bases and 1 base, with 13 bases remaining between them. Germline V gives CDR1 LGHNT, CDR2 FRNRAP. Written as DNA, the CDR3 is TGTGCTAGTGGTATCCCAAGCAGGCGCACAGATACGCAGTATTTT. This codes for CASGIPSRRTDTQYF.

V is TRBV2 and J is TRBJ2-7, with 12 bases lining up with TRBD1. CDR1 is SNHLY, CDR2 FYNNEI, per germline. The J segment lost 6 bases and the V segment lost 3 bases, leaving 3 bases of the junction unmatched. The CDR3 runs to 14 residues. The CDR3 loop reads CASSDGTGGAEQYF. CDR3 nucleotides: TGTGCCAGCAGTGACGGGACAGGGGGCGCCGAGCAGTACTTC. Combining the CDR3 with reference TRBV2 and TRBJ2-7 gives the whole variable domain EPEVTQTPSHQVTQMGQEVILRCVPISNHLYFYWYRQILGQKVEFLVSFYNNEISEKSEIFDDQFSVERPDGSNFTLKIRSTKLEDSAMYFCASSDGTGGAEQYFGPGTRLTVT.

The J gene is TRBJ1-4, the V gene TRBV25-1; 8 nucleotides match TRBD1. The CDR3 runs 14 residues. Germline CDR1 is MGHDK and CDR2 is SYGVNS. V shed 5 bases, J shed 6 bases, and the junction held 5 bases outside the gene matches. The chain's CDR3 is CASSLQGAHEKLFF. In DNA, the CDR3 is TGTGCCAGCAGTCTCCAGGGGGCACATGAAAAACTGTTTTTT.

Details on this clone: This sample includes further DNA sequences coding for the same CDR3. The chain joins TRBV6-1 to TRBJ1-6; D is undetermined. Germline assignment: CDR1 MNHNS and CDR2 SASEGT. V was pared by 7 bases and J by 8 bases, with 12 bases between. The CDR3 length is 13 residues. CDR3 DNA sequence: TGTGCCAGCACAGCTAGATTCGATTCACCCCTCCACTTT. The encoded protein is CASTARFDSPLHF.

This clone turned up a few times. The chain recombines TRBV21-1 with TRBJ2-5; the table names TRBD2, a call not compared with the DNA. TRBV21-1 is annotated as a pseudogene. CDR3 size: 19 residues. The CDR3 protein is CASSKGPGLLAGSQETQYF. CDR3 bases: TGTGCCAGCAGCAAAGGCCCCGGGCTACTAGCGGGATCCCAAGAGACCCAGTACTTC.

As DNA, the CDR3 is TGTGCCAGCAGCTTGGGTAAGCGGGAGGGCCGGTACAATGAGCAGTTCTTC. It translates to CASSLGKREGRYNEQFF. V and J are TRBV5-4 and TRBJ2-1; 10 bases line up with TRBD2. This CDR3 region has 17 residues. Germline V gives CDR1 SGHNT, CDR2 YYREEE (reference sequence). Germline trimming cut 0 bases from V and 4 bases from J; bases unmatched to any gene: 7. Full variable domain (missing parts from reference TRBV5-4 and TRBJ2-1): ETGVTQSPTHLIKTRGQQVTLRCSSQSGHNTVSWYQQALGQGPQFIFQYYREEENGRGNFPPRFSGLQFPNYSSELNVNALELDDSALYLCASSLGKREGRYNEQFFGPGTRLTVL.

In this sample, this clone turned up once. The DNA of the CDR3 is TGTGCCAGCTCACGGGGGACTAGCACAGATACGCAGTATTTT. It yields the protein CASSRGTSTDTQYF. The chain couples TRBV18 to TRBJ2-3; tentatively, D is TRBD2 (6 bases). V was clipped by 4 bases and J by 0 bases, with 8 bases between them. Germline V gives CDR1 KGHSH, CDR2 LQKENI. This CDR3 is 14 amino acids long.

The chain couples TRBV27 to TRBJ2-2, with a weak D call TRBD1 (5 bases). CDR3 size: 17 residues. Trimming pared 7 bases from V and 0 bases from J, leaving 18 bases between. The V gene's germline CDR1 is MNHEY and CDR2 SMNVEV (reference sequence). The CDR3 sequence is CASKLDSKYSNTGELFF. For the CDR3, the DNA is TGTGCCAGCAAGTTAGACAGCAAATATTCGAACACCGGGGAGCTGTTTTTT.

The chain joins TRBV12-5 to TRBJ2-1, with D hard to call. Germline CDR1 and CDR2: LGHNT and FRNRAP. There are 15 residues in the CDR3. Trimming took 0 bases from V and 11 from J, leaving 17 bases between them. CDR3 residues: CASGLVGWQVRKQFF. For the CDR3, the DNA is TGTGCTAGTGGTTTGGTAGGTTGGCAGGTCAGGAAGCAGTTCTTC.

This clone occurred a few times. The chain employs TRBV29-1 and TRBJ2-7; D might be TRBD1 (6 bases). The CDR3 runs 12 residues. In germline, CDR1 is SQVTM, CDR2 ANQGSEA. Trimming removed 7 bases at V and 2 bases at J, with 12 bases between. CDR3 nucleotides: TGCAGCGCGAGACAGGATACCTACGAGCAGTACTTC. The encoded protein is CSARQDTYEQYF.

The J gene is TRBJ1-2, the V gene TRBV7-8; D may be TRBD1 (6 bases). The CDR3 spans 13 residues. The germline gives CDR1 SGHVS, CDR2 FQNEAQ. Trimming removed 5 bases at V and 8 bases at J, with 15 bases between. CDR3 region: CASSLGGGVGYTF. In nucleotides, the CDR3 is TGTGCCAGCAGCCTTGGGGGGGGCGTAGGCTACACCTTC.

The genes are TRBV29-1 and TRBJ2-5; the D gene is possibly TRBD2 (5 bases). V was shortened by 3 bases and J by 1 base, with 9 bases between the two germline ends. This CDR3 region has 13 residues. In germline, CDR1 is SQVTM, CDR2 ANQGSEA. In nucleotides, the CDR3 is TGCAGCGTTGACGGCCTAGCCCAAGAGACCCAGTACTTC. Encoded protein: CSVDGLAQETQYF.

This chain connects TRBV25-1 to TRBJ2-2, with D maybe TRBD2 (5 bases). The CDR3 runs to 15 residues. Germline CDR1 reads MGHDK; CDR2 reads SYGVNS. Trimming cost V 2 bases and J 4 bases, with 11 bases left between them. DNA of the CDR3: TGTGCCAGCAGTGAAAGCCTAGCCCTCACCGGGGAGCTGTTTTTT. This sequence encodes CASSESLALTGELFF. Looking up the rest from reference TRBV25-1 and TRBJ2-2 gives the full variable domain: EADIYQTPRYLVIGTGKKITLECSQTMGHDKMYWYQQDPGMELHLIHYSYGVNSTEKGDLSSESTVSRIRTEHFPLTLESARPSHTSQYLCASSESLALTGELFFGEGSRLTVL.

The gene calls are TRBV9 and TRBJ2-2; D is unresolved. The germline gives CDR1 SGDLS, CDR2 YYNGEE. The CDR3 has 14 residues. V lost 0 bases, J lost 3 bases, and 6 bases lay in between. Here the CDR3 reads CASSVVQDTGELFF. The DNA for the CDR3 is TGTGCCAGCAGCGTAGTCCAGGACACCGGGGAGCTGTTTTTT.

This clone was seen a few times. The V call is TRBV5-1, the J call TRBJ2-3; D may be TRBD1 (5 bases). This CDR3 has 14 residues. The ends were cut back, 3 bases at V and 4 bases at J, with 12 bases in the middle. Germline V gene sequence: CDR1 SGHRS, CDR2 YFSETQ. The CDR3 loop reads CASSSTGFPDTQYF. The CDR3 DNA sequence: TGCGCCAGCAGCTCTACAGGTTTTCCAGATACGCAGTATTTT.

This clone has just a few counts. The chain carries TRBV5-6 and TRBJ2-1; 9 bases line up with TRBD2. The CDR3 is made up of 14 amino acids. Germline lookup yields CDR1 SGHDT and CDR2 YYEEEE. V shed 4 bases and J 9 bases; nucleotides not matched to a gene: 8. The CDR3 protein is CASSVPGLAFEQFF. CDR3 nucleotide sequence: TGTGCCAGCAGCGTGCCGGGACTAGCTTTTGAGCAGTTCTTC.

The gene calls are TRBV19 and TRBJ1-4; D perhaps matches TRBD1 (5 bases). Trimming shortened V by 7 bases and J by 6 bases, and 12 bases separated the two germline ends. There are 13 residues in the CDR3. The germline CDR1 and CDR2 sequences are LNHDA and SQIVND (reference sequence). The CDR3 is CASNKGMDEKLFF. The DNA for the CDR3 is TGTGCCAGTAACAAGGGGATGGATGAAAAACTGTTTTTT.

The rearrangement joins TRBV2 to TRBJ1-5; 7 bases fit TRBD1. The CDR3 sequence is 14 residues long. J was trimmed by 4 bases and V by 6 bases; bases with no gene match: 6. Germline V gives CDR1 SNHLY, CDR2 FYNNEI. This CDR3 is CASRLRQGNQPQHF. CDR3 bases: TGTGCCAGCAGACTAAGACAGGGTAATCAGCCCCAGCATTTT.

This clone has a handful of counts. The chain joins TRBV7-2 to TRBJ2-1; 7 nucleotides match TRBD2. The germline CDR1 and CDR2 sequences are SGHTA and FQGNSA. This CDR3 is built from 16 residues. The V and J ends lost 5 bases and 9 bases, in that order; junction bases with no gene match: 16. For the CDR3, the DNA is TGTGCCAGCAGCGCGCATGTCTTGACTAGCTGGGGTGAGCAGTTCTTC. As protein: CASSAHVLTSWGEQFF.